The 32 T cell receptor beta chains reported below all come from one sample, sequenced in a study of STAT3 mutations in large granular lymphocyte leukemia. Study-level findings and limits: Every T-cell large granular lymphocyte leukemia patient had at least one immunodominant TCR beta clonotype.

No cognate antigen is known for these TCRs. Method: immunoSEQ multiplex PCR; TCRdb's copy keeps in-frame clones and lacks some. The sample gives some 27,000 clones, about 74% of which show up once; 30% is in the top ten. The sample comprised peripheral blood mononuclear cells. These receptors all stem from a woman aged 45-65 years with T-cell large granular lymphocyte leukemia. Some clones in this sample may be carry-over from other donors' samples.

The CDR3 region has the DNA TGTGCCAGCAGCCCACGGTTCTCTGGAAACACCATATATTTT. Translating it yields CASSPRFSGNTIYF. The chain uses TRBV14 and TRBJ1-3; no clear D. The CDR3 is made up of 14 amino acids. The ends were cut back, 4 bases at V and 0 bases at J, with 7 bases in the middle. The germline V gene encodes CDR1 SGHDN and CDR2 FVKESK.

The chain combines TRBV7-9 with TRBJ2-1, with 9 bases fitting TRBD1. The ends lost 5 bases at V and 0 bases at J; junction bases unmatched: 8. The CDR3 is 17 residues long. Germline V gene sequence: CDR1 SEHNR, CDR2 FQNEAQ (reference sequence). The CDR3 DNA follows: TGTGCCAGCAGCCATTCCCCGACAGGGGGCTCCTACAATGAGCAGTTCTTC. This encodes CASSHSPTGGSYNEQFF.

The chain has TRBV18 and TRBJ1-4, with D possibly TRBD1 on 6 matching bases. Germline CDR1 and CDR2: KGHSH and LQKENI. Trimming removed 0 bases from V and 11 bases from J, with 16 bases in between. The CDR3 is 15 amino acids. The CDR3 reads CASSPPELQGFKLFF. The DNA of the CDR3 is TGTGCCAGCTCACCACCCGAACTCCAGGGGTTTAAACTGTTTTTT.

This clone came up once. J is TRBJ1-4 and V is TRBV28, with D perhaps TRBD1 (6 bases). Trimming took 5 bases from V and 3 from J, leaving 16 bases between them. This CDR3 has 16 residues. Germline V gene sequence: CDR1 MDHEN, CDR2 SYDVKM. The CDR3 DNA follows: TGTGCCAGCAGTCCTGGCCACAGGGCGGCTAATGAAAAACTGTTTTTT. Amino acids: CASSPGHRAANEKLFF.

The CDR3 reads CASSATLHSNQPQHF. CDR3 nucleotides: TGTGCCAGCAGTGCGACACTACATAGCAATCAGCCCCAGCATTTT. The chain employs TRBV27 and TRBJ1-5; D gene uncertain. CDR1 MNHEY and CDR2 SMNVEV come from the germline V gene (reference sequence). V lost 5 bases, J lost 0 bases, and 11 bases lay in between. CDR3 length equals 15 residues.

This chain joins TRBV7-9 and TRBJ1-2, with 10 bases matching TRBD1. The CDR3 sequence is 16 residues long. Germline V gene sequence: CDR1 SEHNR, CDR2 FQNEAQ (reference sequence). Unmatched junction bases numbered 10, after V lost 1 base and J lost 8 bases. CDR3 bases: TGTGCCAGCAGCTTAGTGAACGACAGGGGGCGCGGGGGCTACACCTTC. Amino acids: CASSLVNDRGRGGYTF.

The V gene is TRBV18, the J gene TRBJ2-3, with D perhaps given as TRBD1 or TRBD2 (5 bases each). V was trimmed by 5 bases and J by 0 bases, leaving 15 bases between them. The CDR3 length is 16 residues. From germline, CDR1 is KGHSH and CDR2 LQKENI. The DNA for the CDR3 is TGTGCCAGCTCATCAAATCCGGGACGCAGCACAGATACGCAGTATTTT. It translates to CASSSNPGRSTDTQYF.

V and J are TRBV9 and TRBJ1-2, with D uncertain. Germline V lookup: CDR1 SGDLS, CDR2 YYNGEE. The V gene lost 6 bases and the J gene lost 7 bases, with 13 bases spanning the gap. The CDR3 extends over 12 amino acids. The CDR3 sequence: CASTGVAGGYTF. The CDR3 coding sequence is TGTGCCAGCACCGGGGTAGCTGGTGGCTACACCTTC.

V usage is TRBV9 and J usage is TRBJ2-7; D gene ambiguous. The CDR3 sequence is 14 residues long. CDR1 is SGDLS, CDR2 YYNGEE, per germline. Trimming shortened V by 0 bases and J by 2 bases, and 9 bases separated the two germline ends. The CDR3 region has the DNA TGTGCCAGCAGCGTAGTGGCCACCCCCTACGAGCAGTACTTC. Encoded protein: CASSVVATPYEQYF.

The V call is TRBV18, the J call TRBJ1-1; D ambiguous. The V end was cut by 1 base, the J end by 1 base, with 10 bases between. The length of the CDR3 is 15 residues. The V gene's germline CDR1 is KGHSH and CDR2 LQKENI. The CDR3 protein is CASSPRLQANTEAFF. In DNA form, the CDR3 reads TGTGCCAGCTCACCACGGCTTCAGGCGAACACTGAAGCTTTCTTT.

V is TRBV28 and J is TRBJ1-1, with TRBD1 matching over 9 bases. Unmatched junction bases numbered 4, after V lost 3 bases and J lost 11 bases. Germline CDR1 MDHEN, CDR2 SYDVKM. CDR3 length: 12 residues. For the CDR3, the DNA is TGTGCCAGCAGTTTCGGGACAGGGAGGGCTTTCTTT. As protein: CASSFGTGRAFF.

This chain links TRBV18 with TRBJ1-5; D is unclear. Germline V gives CDR1 KGHSH, CDR2 LQKENI. V was pared by 3 bases and J by 5 bases, with 8 bases between. This CDR3 spans 13 amino acids. CDR3: CASSPERYQPQHF. The CDR3 bases are TGTGCCAGCTCACCGGAACGGTATCAGCCCCAGCATTTT.

CDR3 residues: CASSPTRDEQYF. The CDR3 DNA reads TGTGCCAGCTCACCGACAAGGGACGAGCAGTACTTC. V and J are TRBV18 and TRBJ2-7; the D is unclear. The CDR3 runs to 12 residues. Trimming left V 3 bases short and J 5 bases short, with 8 bases between. CDR1 and CDR2 from the germline V gene are KGHSH and LQKENI.

This clone was seen only a few times. The chain combines TRBV4-2 with TRBJ2-5, with 13 positions matching TRBD2. Germline values: CDR1 LGHNA, CDR2 YNFKEQ. CDR3 length equals 18 residues. V dropped 1 base and J dropped 7; count of bases not matched to a gene: 12. DNA for the CDR3: TGTGCCAGCAGCCAAGGGACTAGCGGGAGTGGAGTAGCGGCGACCCAGTACTTC. Its translation is CASSQGTSGSGVAATQYF.

The table lists this clone with a count of one. The chain links TRBV5-1 to TRBJ1-1, with a possible D match to TRBD1 (5 bases). The CDR3 consists of 16 residues. The ends were cut back, 3 bases at V and 1 base at J, with 16 bases in the middle. Germline V lookup: CDR1 SGHRS, CDR2 YFSETQ. The CDR3 DNA sequence: TGCGCCAGCAGCTCAGGGACCGCTACCCCGAACACTGAAGCTTTCTTT. Protein sequence: CASSSGTATPNTEAFF. The whole variable domain, remainder taken from reference TRBV5-1 and TRBJ1-1, is KAGVTQTPRYLIKTRGQQVTLSCSPISGHRSVSWYQQTPGQGLQFLFEYFSETQRNKGNFPGRFSGRQFSNSRSEMNVSTLELGDSALYLCASSSGTATPNTEAFFGQGTRLTVV.

The gene calls are TRBV7-8 and TRBJ1-5; D is possibly TRBD1 (5 bases). V lost 5 bases and J lost 7, with 12 bases in between. The CDR3 loop spans 13 amino acids. The germline V gene has CDR1 SGHVS and CDR2 FQNEAQ. CDR3 sequence reads: CASSPQGGQPQHF. The CDR3 DNA reads as TGTGCCAGCAGCCCCCAGGGAGGCCAGCCCCAGCATTTT.

The chain joins TRBV30 to TRBJ2-7, with D possibly TRBD2 on 7 matching bases. The V gene's germline CDR1 is GTSNPN and CDR2 SVGIG (reference sequence). The CDR3 has 17 amino acids. Deletions cut 2 bases from V and 5 bases from J, with 25 bases between. The CDR3 DNA sequence: TGTGCCTGGAGTCCCCCCGGGGGGCTAGCCCCTGAGGACGAGCAGTACTTC. The encoded protein is CAWSPPGGLAPEDEQYF.

This chain links TRBV15 with TRBJ1-5; unclear D gene. The length of the CDR3 is 13 residues. The V gene's germline CDR1 is LNHNV and CDR2 YYDKDF (reference sequence). V was trimmed by 1 base and J by 5 bases, leaving 6 bases between them. DNA of the CDR3: TGTGCCACCAGCAGAGGGCTTGATCAGCCCCAGCATTTT. Translating gives CATSRGLDQPQHF.

The V gene is TRBV29-1, the J gene TRBJ1-4; D is ambiguous. The CDR3 runs 16 residues. Germline V gene lookup returns CDR1 SQVTM and CDR2 ANQGSEA. V lost 0 bases and J 0 bases, leaving 11 bases between the germline ends. CDR3: CSVEDLASPTNEKLFF. DNA of the CDR3: TGCAGCGTTGAAGATCTGGCGTCACCAACTAATGAAAAACTGTTTTTT. The full variable domain, in which reference TRBV29-1 and TRBJ1-4 provide the parts outside the CDR3, is SAVISQKPSRDICQRGTSLTIQCQVDSQVTMMFWYRQQPGQSLTLIATANQGSEATYESGFVIDKFPISRPNLTFSTLTVSNMSPEDSSIYLCSVEDLASPTNEKLFFGSGTQLSVL.

The count of this clone is one. This chain joins TRBV15 and TRBJ1-2, with 7 bases lining up with TRBD1. There are 15 residues in the CDR3. The junction had 8 bases not matched to a gene; V was cut back by 1 base and J by 6 bases. Germline loops: CDR1 LNHNV, CDR2 YYDKDF (reference sequence). In nucleotides, the CDR3 is TGTGCCACCAGCAGAGGGGACAGTTGGATCGATGGCTACACCTTC. Translated, it gives CATSRGDSWIDGYTF.

The rearrangement uses TRBV4-2 and TRBJ2-5, with 10 bases lining up with TRBD1. Germline V gene sequence: CDR1 LGHNA, CDR2 YNFKEQ. With 3 bases clipped from V and 0 bases from J, the junction kept 4 bases outside the gene matches. The CDR3 has 16 residues. CDR3 region: CASSQGDRGNQETQYF. The CDR3 coding sequence is TGTGCCAGCAGCCAGGGGGACAGGGGTAACCAAGAGACCCAGTACTTC.

There are a few counts of this clone. The rearrangement joins TRBV7-9 to TRBJ2-7; D is unresolved. Trimming pared 4 bases from V and 12 bases from J, leaving 16 bases between. Germline CDR1 SEHNR, CDR2 FQNEAQ (reference sequence). This CDR3 is built from 12 residues. The CDR3 DNA reads TGTGCCAGCAGCTCGATAGCTGGAGAACCGTACTTC. Translating it yields CASSSIAGEPYF.

The chain uses TRBV5-1 and TRBJ2-1; TRBD2 matches at 13 bases. Per germline, CDR1 SGHRS and CDR2 YFSETQ. This CDR3 spans 16 amino acids. Unmatched junction bases numbered 7, after V lost 4 bases and J lost 6 bases. In nucleotides, the CDR3 is TGCGCCAGCAGCCTACTAGCGGGAGGGGGTCTCAATGAGCAGTTCTTC. Residues: CASSLLAGGGLNEQFF.

The chain recombines TRBV7-9 with TRBJ2-1; D not certain. The length of the CDR3 is 14 residues. V was cut by 1 base and J by 3 bases, with 7 bases left in between. CDR1 and CDR2 from the germline V gene are SEHNR and FQNEAQ (reference sequence). The CDR3 region is CASSLGSNYNEQFF. The CDR3 region has the DNA TGTGCCAGCAGCTTAGGTTCGAACTACAATGAGCAGTTCTTC.

The V and J genes are TRBV5-1 and TRBJ2-5, with TRBD2 identical over 7 bases. This CDR3 has 14 residues. The germline V gene encodes CDR1 SGHRS and CDR2 YFSETQ. V was pared by 3 bases and J by 1 base, with 3 bases of the junction left unmatched. CDR3 nucleotide sequence: TGCGCCAGCAGCTCTACTAGCGTCCAAGAGACCCAGTACTTC. Protein product: CASSSTSVQETQYF.

This clone was observed a single time. The V and J genes are TRBV30 and TRBJ1-1, with D perhaps TRBD1 (5 bases). This CDR3 has 15 residues. From germline, CDR1 is GTSNPN and CDR2 SVGIG (reference sequence). Between the trimmed V and J ends, which lost 0 bases and 1 base, there was a span of 12 bases. CDR3 in amino acids: CAWSVLRGRNTEAFF. CDR3 coding DNA: TGTGCCTGGAGTGTACTACGGGGGAGGAACACTGAAGCTTTCTTT.

CDR3 residues: CATSRDRTRTEAFF. CDR3 bases: TGTGCCACCAGCAGAGATAGGACGAGGACTGAAGCTTTCTTT. The chain employs TRBV15 and TRBJ1-1; D ambiguous. Germline loops: CDR1 LNHNV, CDR2 YYDKDF (reference sequence). This CDR3 comprises 14 residues. Trimming removed 0 bases from V and 5 bases from J, with 10 bases in between.

The V gene is TRBV18, the J gene TRBJ1-1; tentative D call: TRBD1 (6 bases). Deletions cut 4 bases from V and 3 bases from J, with 12 bases between. This CDR3 is built from 14 residues. Germline CDR1 reads KGHSH; CDR2 reads LQKENI. Written as DNA, the CDR3 is TGTGCCAGCTCACACCGACAGGACCACACTGAAGCTTTCTTT. This encodes CASSHRQDHTEAFF.

The CDR3 coding sequence is TGCGCCAGCAGTCAAGGGCGCCGGACTAGCAATCAGCCCCAGCATTTT. Protein: CASSQGRRTSNQPQHF. The rearrangement uses TRBV23-1 and TRBJ1-5; D gene unclear. TRBV23-1 falls under the ORF class, with uncertain function. Trimming shortened V by 2 bases and J by 0 bases, and 11 bases separated the two germline ends. The CDR3 covers 16 residues.

The rearrangement links TRBV29-1 to TRBJ1-2; D uncertain. Germline V gene lookup returns CDR1 SQVTM and CDR2 ANQGSEA. Trimming shortened V by 3 bases and J by 4 bases, and 6 bases separated the two germline ends. The CDR3 runs to 11 residues. The CDR3 nucleotides read TGCAGCGTTGAGAGGGTCTATGGCTACACCTTC. The encoded protein is CSVERVYGYTF.

The CDR3 nucleotides read TGTGCCAGCAGTTCCACCGGGACAGCTTCCTACGAGCAGTACTTC. Its translation: CASSSTGTASYEQYF. The genes are TRBV7-9 and TRBJ2-7; the match to TRBD1 covers 7 bases. CDR1 is SEHNR, CDR2 FQNEAQ, per germline (reference sequence). The trim removed 6 bases at V and 1 base at J, leaving 9 bases unmatched. The CDR3 has 15 residues.

The chain has TRBV19 and TRBJ2-6; a possible D gene is TRBD1 (5 bases). The CDR3 runs 17 residues. Germline lookup yields CDR1 LNHDA and CDR2 SQIVND (reference sequence). Trimming removed 8 bases from V and 0 bases from J, with 17 bases in between. The CDR3: CASGFQGLRSGANVLTF. CDR3 nucleotide sequence: TGTGCCAGTGGTTTCCAGGGTCTTCGCTCTGGGGCCAACGTCCTGACTTTC.